These 20 T cell receptor beta chains were all obtained from the same sample, sequenced in a study of blood T cells in healthy people across ages. Through a sample-barcoded 5' primer and a J-beta primer mix, a second PCR was run for roughly 7 to 12 cycles. TCRdb recomputed calls from the 5' RACE reads with MiXCR, one row per CDR3 protein. The profile shows 540,000 or so distinct CDR3 sequences, 40% to 50% of them singletons. The material sequenced was blood. These receptors were collected from an elderly man in good health.

The chain recombines TRBV6-2 or TRBV6-3 with TRBJ2-7; 8 bases align to TRBD1. Germline CDR1 reads MNHEY; CDR2 reads SVGEGT. This CDR3 comprises 15 residues. Trimming removed 6 bases from V and 3 bases from J; junction bases left unmatched: 10. The CDR3 DNA reads TGTGCCAGCAGCCCCGGACAGGGTCCTCTCTACGAGCAGTACTTC. It is translated as CASSPGQGPLYEQYF.

The chain links TRBV10-3 to TRBJ2-3; D is perhaps TRBD2 (7 bases). Trimming removed 0 bases from V and 11 bases from J, with 15 bases in between. The CDR3 length is 14 residues. Germline loops: CDR1 ENHRY, CDR2 SYGVKD. The chain's CDR3 is CAISESAAGARQYF. The CDR3 region has the DNA TGTGCCATCAGTGAGTCCGCCGCGGGGGCCAGGCAGTATTTT.

This chain uses TRBV20-1 with TRBJ2-7; no definite D call. CDR1 is DFQATT and CDR2 is SNEGSKA in the germline V gene (reference sequence). The CDR3 runs to 12 residues. The V gene lost 3 bases and the J gene lost 1 base, with 7 bases spanning the gap. In DNA, the CDR3 is TGCAGTGCTAGTGAGAGATCCTACGAGCAGTACTTC. This gives the protein CSASERSYEQYF.

The chain is built from TRBV6-2 or TRBV6-3 and TRBJ2-3; no definite D call. This CDR3 comprises 11 residues. Germline CDR1 is MNHEY and CDR2 is SVGEGT. V shed 7 bases and J shed 5 bases, with 7 bases lying between them. CDR3 amino acids: CASTHRDTQYF. CDR3 sequence (DNA): TGTGCCAGCACCCATCGAGATACGCAGTATTTT.

The chain carries TRBV3-1 and TRBJ2-3, with 8 bases fitting TRBD2. V gave up 4 bases and J gave up 9 bases; unmatched junction bases: 15. Germline V CDR1 and CDR2: LGHDT, YNNKEL (reference sequence). The CDR3 has 16 amino acids. CDR3 DNA sequence: TGTGCCAGCAGCCCCCACGGGGCGGGAGGATCGTGGACGCAGTATTTT. It yields the protein CASSPHGAGGSWTQYF.

This clonotype appeared a few times. V gene TRBV6-1 combines with J gene TRBJ2-7; TRBD1 matches 10 bases. Germline V CDR1 and CDR2: MNHNS, SASEGT. The ends lost 2 bases at V and 4 bases at J; junction bases unmatched: 8. The CDR3 contains 16 residues. CDR3 DNA: TGTGCCAGCAGTGAACTTGTAGGACAGGGGGGTTACGAGCAGTACTTC. Translation: CASSELVGQGGYEQYF.

In its sample, this clonotype was seen once. The gene calls are TRBV29-1 and TRBJ2-2, with D tentatively TRBD1 (6 bases). Trimming removed 5 bases from V and 7 bases from J, with 14 bases in between. Germline V CDR1 and CDR2: SQVTM, ANQGSEA. The CDR3 has 13 amino acids. This CDR3 is CSVRQDGDGELFF. CDR3 in DNA: TGCAGCGTTCGACAGGATGGGGACGGGGAGCTGTTTTTT.

The chain uses TRBV20-1 and TRBJ2-3; 10 bases align to TRBD1. Trimming at V came to 1 base and at J to 1 base, leaving 2 bases not matched to a gene. This CDR3 has 15 residues. CDR1 is DFQATT and CDR2 is SNEGSKA in the germline V gene (reference sequence). CDR3 nucleotide sequence: TGCAGTGCTAGAGGGGACAGGGGAGGCACAGATACGCAGTATTTT. Translated, it gives CSARGDRGGTDTQYF.

This clonotype was counted a few times. CDR3 nucleotide sequence: TGCAGCGTTGAAGTATTAAGGACACCCCGCTCCTACGAGCAGTACTTC. This sequence encodes CSVEVLRTPRSYEQYF. The chain uses TRBV29-1 and TRBJ2-7, with a weak D call TRBD1 (5 bases). Germline V lookup: CDR1 SQVTM, CDR2 ANQGSEA. The CDR3 spans 16 residues. Trimming removed 1 base at V and 0 bases at J, with 16 bases between.

This chain joins TRBV20-1 and TRBJ1-2; D not resolved. This CDR3 has 14 residues. Germline V lookup: CDR1 DFQATT, CDR2 SNEGSKA (reference sequence). V was trimmed by 0 bases and J by 1 base, leaving 9 bases between them. CDR3 residues: CSARDVTFNYGYTF. The CDR3 nucleotides are TGCAGTGCTAGAGATGTGACATTTAACTATGGCTACACCTTC.

The table lists this clonotype with a few counts. The chain is built from TRBV5-1 and TRBJ2-3, with a weak D call TRBD1 (6 bases). There are 15 residues in the CDR3. In germline, CDR1 is SGHRS, CDR2 YFSETQ. V was trimmed by 7 bases and J by 2 bases, leaving 17 bases between them. CDR3 residues: CASAKAGDHTDTQYF. DNA of the CDR3: TGCGCCAGCGCTAAGGCAGGGGACCACACAGATACGCAGTATTTT.

The chain recombines TRBV20-1 with TRBJ2-7; D not resolved. The CDR3 covers 13 residues. V lost 0 bases, J lost 4 bases, and 10 bases lay in between. Per germline, CDR1 DFQATT and CDR2 SNEGSKA (reference sequence). The CDR3 DNA follows: TGCAGTGCTAGAGACAGGCTCGGGTACGAGCAGTACTTC. Its protein is CSARDRLGYEQYF.

The rearrangement uses TRBV19 and TRBJ2-7; D may be TRBD1 (6 bases). The last part of the DNA fits TRBJ2-5 better; the J call may be wrong. The CDR3 is made up of 14 amino acids. Germline-derived CDR1 and CDR2 are LNHDA and SQIVND (reference sequence). The CDR3 is CASSIRQDGGTQYF. The CDR3 region has the DNA TGTGCCAGTAGTATTCGACAGGATGGAGGGACCCAGTACTTC.

This sequence joins TRBV7-2 and TRBJ1-2; D not certain. V was pared by 5 bases and J by 7 bases, with 14 bases between. This CDR3 spans 13 amino acids. Germline values: CDR1 SGHTA, CDR2 FQGNSA. CDR3 loop: CASSLVGVGGYTF. The DNA of the CDR3 is TGTGCCAGCAGCCTAGTGGGTGTCGGTGGCTACACCTTC.

The chain has TRBV12-3 or TRBV12-4 and TRBJ2-1, with D tentatively TRBD2 (6 bases). V shed 6 bases and J shed 2 bases, with 14 bases lying between them. The CDR3 length is 15 residues. For the CDR3, the DNA is TGTGCCAGCAGCCCGGGACTGCCACCCTACAATGAGCAGTTCTTC. This sequence encodes CASSPGLPPYNEQFF.

The sample holds one count of this clonotype. The rearrangement uses TRBV7-9 and TRBJ1-1, with a possible D match to TRBD1 (5 bases). Germline lookup yields CDR1 SEHNR and CDR2 FQNEAQ (reference sequence). Between the trimmed V and J ends, which lost 5 bases and 1 base, there was a span of 14 bases. This CDR3 is 15 amino acids long. The CDR3 bases are TGTGCCAGCAGCCCCCCCGCCAGGGCGAACACTGAAGCTTTCTTT. It codes for CASSPPARANTEAFF.

This chain connects TRBV29-1 to TRBJ2-7, with D maybe TRBD2 (6 bases). Germline CDR1 is SQVTM and CDR2 is ANQGSEA. V was cut by 0 bases and J by 4 bases, with 10 bases left in between. This CDR3 has 13 residues. The CDR3 DNA is TGCAGCGTTGAAGACGACGCGGGATACGAGCAGTACTTC. Translated, it gives CSVEDDAGYEQYF.

This clonotype showed up many times. The V and J genes are TRBV6-6 and TRBJ2-1, with 8 positions matching TRBD2. The CDR3 consists of 17 residues. Trimming removed 4 bases from V and 8 bases from J; junction bases left unmatched: 16. From germline, CDR1 is MNHNY and CDR2 SVGAGI (reference sequence). The CDR3 sequence is CASSLGYSLAGDDEQFF. In nucleotides, the CDR3 is TGTGCCAGCAGTTTAGGGTACTCTCTAGCGGGTGACGATGAGCAGTTCTTC.

This chain joins TRBV3-1 and TRBJ1-2; TRBD1 matches 8 bases. The V and J ends lost 5 bases and 4 bases, in that order; junction bases with no gene match: 6. Germline CDR1 and CDR2: LGHDT and YNNKEL (reference sequence). The CDR3 is 14 amino acids. The CDR3: CASSTSGQGYGYTF. The CDR3 nucleotides are TGTGCCAGCAGCACATCCGGACAGGGCTATGGCTACACCTTC.

The CDR3 bases are TGCAGCGTTGAAATGACAGAAAATTCACCCCTCCACTTT. Translating it yields CSVEMTENSPLHF. This sequence joins TRBV29-1 and TRBJ1-6; a weak D match, TRBD1 (5 bases). This CDR3 is 13 amino acids long. The V gene's germline CDR1 is SQVTM and CDR2 ANQGSEA. The germline V and J ends were trimmed by 2 bases and 7 bases, with 9 bases remaining between them.